The 21 T cell receptor beta chains reported below all come from one sample, sequenced in a study of shared clonotypes between healthy human individuals. Assay: immunoSEQ multiplex PCR; the TCRdb copy retains only in-frame clones and omits some. Of some 700,000 clones detected, 90% appear once; the ten largest clones hold 34%. Sequenced input: memory CD8+ T cells from PBMCs. Subset noted: CD45RO+ cells pooled with CCR7-negative TemRA cells. All receptors come from a man between 18 and 29 years old in good health. Some clones in this sample may be carry-over from other donors' samples.

In this sample, this clone turned up once. The chain employs TRBV5-6 and TRBJ2-3; TRBD2 matches at 11 bases. The ends lost 0 bases at V and 2 bases at J; junction bases unmatched: 2. The CDR3 spans 16 residues. Germline V gene lookup returns CDR1 SGHDT and CDR2 YYEEEE. In DNA form, the CDR3 reads TGTGCCAGCAGCTTGGGACTAGCGGGGTACACAGATACGCAGTATTTT. Translated, it gives CASSLGLAGYTDTQYF.

This sequence joins TRBV28 and TRBJ2-6; 10 nucleotides match TRBD1. This CDR3 is 19 amino acids long. Trimming took 3 bases from V and 2 from J; bases not matched to a gene: 10. In germline, CDR1 is MDHEN, CDR2 SYDVKM. CDR3: CASSFFFWDRGTGANVLTF. As DNA, the CDR3 is TGTGCCAGCAGTTTCTTTTTCTGGGACAGGGGAACTGGGGCCAACGTCCTGACTTTC.

The chain combines TRBV5-1 with TRBJ2-7, with unresolved D. The CDR3 consists of 15 residues. V dropped 1 base and J dropped 0 bases, with 11 bases sitting between them. Germline CDR1 SGHRS, CDR2 YFSETQ. The DNA for the CDR3 is TGCGCCAGCAGCTTGTGGTCATCAAGCTCCTACGAGCAGTACTTC. Its protein product is CASSLWSSSSYEQYF.

The chain has TRBV6-5 and TRBJ2-1; D is ambiguous. The CDR3 covers 14 residues. The germline V gene encodes CDR1 MNHEY and CDR2 SVGAGI. V lost 8 bases to trimming and J lost 0 bases, with 11 bases between them. CDR3 sequence: CASRTLSSYNEQFF. In DNA, the CDR3 is TGTGCCAGCCGGACCCTGAGCTCCTACAATGAGCAGTTCTTC.

This sequence joins TRBV7-8 and TRBJ1-3; tentative D call: TRBD1 (5 bases). The V and J ends lost 1 base and 0 bases respectively, with 7 bases between them. Germline V gene data show CDR1 as SGHVS and CDR2 as FQNEAQ. The length of the CDR3 is 15 residues. The CDR3 spells CASSLGRGSGNTIYF. CDR3 DNA: TGTGCCAGCAGCTTAGGAAGGGGCTCTGGAAACACCATATATTTT.

The chain carries TRBV5-8 and TRBJ1-5; unclear D gene. The CDR3 is 16 amino acids. Germline V gene data show CDR1 as SGHTS and CDR2 as YDEGEE. Trimming removed 4 bases from V and 2 bases from J, with 16 bases in between. CDR3 nucleotide sequence: TGTGCCAGCAGCCTCGTGCGATACTCGGGCAATCAGCCCCAGCATTTT. As protein: CASSLVRYSGNQPQHF.

The chain is built from TRBV28 and TRBJ1-3; 8 bases agree with TRBD1. This CDR3 region has 16 residues. The trim removed 2 bases at V and 3 bases at J, leaving 6 bases unmatched. Germline V lookup: CDR1 MDHEN, CDR2 SYDVKM. CDR3 DNA: TGTGCCAGCAGTTTAGCGGACAGGGTATATGGAAACACCATATATTTT. Encoded protein: CASSLADRVYGNTIYF. The entire variable domain, with the rest obtained from reference TRBV28 and TRBJ1-3, is as follows: DVKVTQSSRYLVKRTGEKVFLECVQDMDHENMFWYRQDPGLGLRLIYFSYDVKMKEKGDIPEGYSVSREKKERFSLILESASTNQTSMYLCASSLADRVYGNTIYFGEGSWLTVV.

The chain is built from TRBV6-1 and TRBJ2-2, with D possibly being TRBD1 (7 bases). The CDR3 loop spans 16 amino acids. V lost 4 bases, J lost 1 base, and 13 bases lay in between. Germline CDR1 and CDR2: MNHNS and SASEGT. DNA for the CDR3: TGTGCCAGCAGTGGCGGGGACAGTTTGAACACCGGGGAGCTGTTTTTT. Protein sequence: CASSGGDSLNTGELFF.

The chain links TRBV29-1 to TRBJ2-5; D perhaps matches TRBD2 (6 bases). The DNA end is a closer match to TRBJ2-7, so the J assignment may be wrong. Germline V gene sequence: CDR1 SQVTM, CDR2 ANQGSEA. The CDR3 has 14 amino acids. The CDR3 coding sequence is TGCAGCGTCCAGAGGGGAGGTAGAGGCTACGAGCAGTACTTC. Translation gives CSVQRGGRGYEQYF.

V gene TRBV28 combines with J gene TRBJ2-3; TRBD1 is a possible D gene (5 bases). V lost 6 bases, J lost 1 base, and 11 bases lay in between. The length of the CDR3 is 14 residues. The germline gives CDR1 MDHEN, CDR2 SYDVKM. CDR3 sequence: CASRTLTGTDTQYF. The CDR3 DNA is TGTGCCAGCAGAACACTGACAGGCACAGATACGCAGTATTTT.

J is TRBJ2-3 and V is TRBV25-1; D ambiguous. Trimming stripped 0 bases from V and 5 bases from J, with 6 bases between. The CDR3 has 13 residues. Germline V gene data show CDR1 as MGHDK and CDR2 as SYGVNS. Written as DNA, the CDR3 is TGTGCCAGCAGTGAATATGGTAAAGATACGCAGTATTTT. It specifies CASSEYGKDTQYF.

CDR3: CASSDMDRGLYNEQFF. CDR3 in DNA: TGTGCCAGCAGTGACATGGACAGGGGGCTCTACAATGAGCAGTTCTTC. The chain combines TRBV2 with TRBJ2-1; 11 nucleotides match TRBD1. From germline, CDR1 is SNHLY and CDR2 FYNNEI. CDR3 size: 16 residues. V was pared by 3 bases and J by 3 bases, with 4 bases of the junction left unmatched.

The gene calls are TRBV12-5 and TRBJ2-3, with 8 bases fitting TRBD2. Germline trimming cut 0 bases from V and 1 base from J; bases unmatched to any gene: 9. The CDR3 covers 18 residues. Germline V gene data show CDR1 as LGHNT and CDR2 as FRNRAP. CDR3 region: CASGLVLGAGGGTDTQYF. The CDR3 bases are TGTGCTAGTGGTTTGGTACTCGGCGCGGGAGGAGGCACAGATACGCAGTATTTT.

The chain uses TRBV11-2 and TRBJ2-3; a weak D match, TRBD1 (5 bases). This CDR3 is 15 amino acids long. Trimming removed 1 base from V and 4 bases from J, with 12 bases in between. Germline V CDR1 and CDR2: SGHAT, FQNNGV. CDR3 sequence: CASSLAQGRADTQYF. The CDR3, as DNA: TGTGCCAGCAGCTTAGCTCAGGGTAGGGCAGATACGCAGTATTTT.

The J gene is TRBJ2-7, the V gene TRBV6-6, with D possibly matching TRBD1 (5 bases). Germline-derived CDR1 and CDR2 are MNHNY and SVGAGI (reference sequence). V shed 0 bases and J shed 6 bases, with 12 bases lying between them. The CDR3 has 14 amino acids. The CDR3 is CASSYSGRGGEQYF. The CDR3 region has the DNA TGTGCCAGCAGTTACTCTGGAAGGGGTGGCGAGCAGTACTTC.

CDR3 amino acids: CASRSRWDEQYF. For the CDR3, the DNA is TGTGCCAGCAGGTCCCGGTGGGACGAGCAGTACTTC. The V and J genes are TRBV11-2 and TRBJ2-7; D is unresolved. The CDR3 is 12 amino acids. In germline, CDR1 is SGHAT, CDR2 FQNNGV. Trimming left V 6 bases short and J 5 bases short, with 11 bases between. Variable domain in full (rest from reference TRBV11-2 and TRBJ2-7): EAGVAQSPRYKIIEKRQSVAFWCNPISGHATLYWYQQILGQGPKLLIQFQNNGVVDDSQLPKDRFSAERLKGVDSTLKIQPAKLEDSAVYLCASRSRWDEQYFGPGTRLTVT.

The CDR3 region is CATLHVGGELFF. Written as DNA, the CDR3 is TGTGCCACTCTACACGTGGGCGGGGAGCTGTTTTTT. This chain uses TRBV6-6 with TRBJ2-2; D unresolved. In germline, CDR1 is MNHNY, CDR2 SVGAGI (reference sequence). Trimming stripped 10 bases from V and 7 bases from J, with 13 bases between. The CDR3 loop spans 12 amino acids.

The CDR3 region is CASSLGGQGWDQPQHF. In nucleotides, the CDR3 is TGTGCCAGCAGCTTAGGCGGACAGGGTTGGGATCAGCCCCAGCATTTT. The chain has TRBV7-9 and TRBJ1-5; 8 positions agree with TRBD1. This CDR3 is built from 16 residues. V gave up 1 base and J gave up 5 bases; unmatched junction bases: 7. CDR1 is SEHNR and CDR2 is FQNEAQ in the germline V gene (reference sequence). Full variable domain (missing parts from reference TRBV7-9 and TRBJ1-5): DTGVSQNPRHKITKRGQNVTFRCDPISEHNRLYWYRQTLGQGPEFLTYFQNEAQLEKSRLLSDRFSAERPKGSFSTLEIQRTEQGDSAMYLCASSLGGQGWDQPQHFGDGTRLSIL.

The chain links TRBV9 to TRBJ1-1; D might be TRBD1 (5 bases). V was cut by 0 bases and J by 6 bases, with 18 bases left in between. From germline, CDR1 is SGDLS and CDR2 YYNGEE. The CDR3 covers 16 residues. CDR3 in amino acids: CASSVATGEGWPEAFF. As DNA, the CDR3 is TGTGCCAGCAGCGTAGCTACCGGGGAGGGGTGGCCTGAAGCTTTCTTT.

This chain links TRBV27 with TRBJ2-6; D not resolved. Germline V gene sequence: CDR1 MNHEY, CDR2 SMNVEV (reference sequence). The CDR3 is 14 amino acids. V dropped 2 bases and J dropped 2 bases, with 4 bases sitting between them. CDR3 DNA: TGTGCCAGCAGTTTAGGTGCTGGGGCCAACGTCCTGACTTTC. Translated: CASSLGAGANVLTF. The complete variable domain, with remaining parts taken from reference TRBV27 and TRBJ2-6, reads EAQVTQNPRYLITVTGKKLTVTCSQNMNHEYMSWYRQDPGLGLRQIYYSMNVEVTDKGDVPEGYKVSRKEKRNFPLILESPSPNQTSLYFCASSLGAGANVLTFGAGSRLTVL.

The gene calls are TRBV19 and TRBJ1-1, with 7 bases matching TRBD1. V was clipped by 5 bases and J by 8 bases; unmatched bases: 5. Germline loops: CDR1 LNHDA, CDR2 SQIVND (reference sequence). The CDR3 consists of 12 residues. CDR3 region: CASSRQGLEAFF. CDR3 nucleotides: TGTGCCAGTAGTCGACAGGGACTAGAAGCTTTCTTT. The whole variable domain, remainder taken from reference TRBV19 and TRBJ1-1, is DGGITQSPKYLFRKEGQNVTLSCEQNLNHDAMYWYRQDPGQGLRLIYYSQIVNDFQKGDIAEGYSVSREKKESFPLTVTSAQKNPTAFYLCASSRQGLEAFFGQGTRLTVV.